The rows below give T cell receptor beta chains drawn from one sample of a study of monozygotic twins with inflammatory bowel disease. Using the 5' RACE reads, TCRdb records one entry per CDR3 protein without DNA. Its listing shows hundreds of thousands of distinct CDR3 sequences. The specimen sequenced was blood. Receptors originate from a human donor with ulcerative colitis or Crohn's disease, or a healthy co-twin of an affected twin (not recorded which). Both conserved end residues are part of each CDR3.

length	V	J	CDR3
16	TRBV12-3/TRBV12-4	TRBJ1-6	CASSFNTGGRDSPLHF
17	TRBV7-9	TRBJ1-1	CASSPTTSLGLNTEAFF
16	TRBV7-8	TRBJ2-7	CASSLVGGKSSYEQYF
17	TRBV4-2	TRBJ1-6	CASSQEGRSSYNSPLHF
14	TRBV5-1	TRBJ2-7	CASSLRTGTYEQYF
15	TRBV5-1	TRBJ1-1	CASSPQSGGRAEAFF
15	TRBV10-3	TRBJ2-3	CAISSSGGSTDTQYF
13	TRBV20-1	TRBJ2-5	CSAIGLAGETQYF
17	TRBV11-1	TRBJ2-5	CASSLARWGATQETQYF
15	TRBV10-2	TRBJ1-1	CASRQTGGTGTEAFF
15	TRBV28	TRBJ1-1	CASSPPDRPNTEAFF
13	TRBV29-1	TRBJ2-5	CSVVKGSQETQYF
15	TRBV9	TRBJ2-5	CASSPKWGDPETQYF
13	TRBV20-1	TRBJ1-2	CSAQEGPGYGYTF
14	TRBV5-1	TRBJ1-2	CASSLVTEGNGYTF
15	TRBV5-1	TRBJ1-6	CASSFADTVNSPLHF
13	TRBV6-6	TRBJ1-5	CASSYDGNQPQHF
16	TRBV6-1	TRBJ2-5	CASSEQGDRVYETQYF
16	TRBV29-1	TRBJ2-2	CSARGTSGINTGELFF
14	TRBV19	TRBJ1-5	CASTRGGDNQPQHF
16	TRBV29-1	TRBJ2-5	CSVGTSGTGLKETQYF
16	TRBV5-1	TRBJ1-1	CASSLRGGAGNTEAFF
14	TRBV10-3	TRBJ2-2	CAISASGNTGELFF
13	TRBV19	TRBJ2-3	CASSTQGADTQYF
20	TRBV12-3/TRBV12-4	TRBJ2-2	CASSPGVASGGLVNTGELFF
16	TRBV28	TRBJ2-5	CASSPSGTGQGETQYF
13	TRBV30	TRBJ2-1	CAGWDSSYNEQFF
16	TRBV9	TRBJ1-3	CASSSRDRGSGNTIYF
13	TRBV27	TRBJ2-3	CASSLSPLDTQYF
13	TRBV28	TRBJ1-5	CASTLRESQPQHF
19	TRBV11-2	TRBJ1-6	CASSLHGGDRGNRNSPLHF
17	TRBV20-1	TRBJ2-3	CSARVASGRAGTDTQYF
12	TRBV25-1	TRBJ1-1	CASSEAAAEAFF
14	TRBV2	TRBJ2-2	CASKGVSPGGELFF
12	TRBV20-1	TRBJ1-1	CSARGQGKEAFF
15	TRBV5-5	TRBJ1-2	CASGPPGAENYGYTF
14	TRBV5-6	TRBJ2-7	CASSFLGQGHEQYF
17	TRBV20-1	TRBJ1-2	CSARNPPGQGNNYGYTF
12	TRBV12-3/TRBV12-4	TRBJ2-1	CASSFLAEGGFF
15	TRBV6-1	TRBJ2-1	CASSPFGDQRNEQFF